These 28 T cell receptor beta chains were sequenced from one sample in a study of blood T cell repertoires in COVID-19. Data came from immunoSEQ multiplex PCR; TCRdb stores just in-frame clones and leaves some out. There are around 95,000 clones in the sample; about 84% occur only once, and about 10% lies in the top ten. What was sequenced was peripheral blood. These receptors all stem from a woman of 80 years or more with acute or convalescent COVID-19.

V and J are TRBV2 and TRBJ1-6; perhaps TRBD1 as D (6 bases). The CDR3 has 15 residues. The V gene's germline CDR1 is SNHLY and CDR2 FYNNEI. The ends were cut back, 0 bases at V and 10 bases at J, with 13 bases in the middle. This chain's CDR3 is CASSEATGAGSPLHF. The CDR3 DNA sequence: TGTGCCAGCAGTGAAGCGACAGGAGCAGGATCACCCCTCCACTTT.

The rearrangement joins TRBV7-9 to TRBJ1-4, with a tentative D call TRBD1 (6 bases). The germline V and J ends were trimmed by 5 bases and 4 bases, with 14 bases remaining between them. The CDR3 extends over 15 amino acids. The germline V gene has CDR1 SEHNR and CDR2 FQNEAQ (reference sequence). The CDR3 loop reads CASSLQGLLNEKLFF. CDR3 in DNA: TGTGCCAGCAGCCTACAGGGTCTACTTAATGAAAAACTGTTTTTT.

The CDR3 sequence is CASNGAGQGAVSEKLFF. CDR3 bases: TGTGCCAGCAATGGGGCCGGACAGGGGGCAGTGAGTGAAAAACTGTTTTTT. V gene TRBV2 combines with J gene TRBJ1-4; TRBD1 matches at 11 bases. This CDR3 has 17 residues. Trimming removed 7 bases from V and 7 bases from J; junction bases left unmatched: 14. CDR1 is SNHLY and CDR2 is FYNNEI in the germline V gene.

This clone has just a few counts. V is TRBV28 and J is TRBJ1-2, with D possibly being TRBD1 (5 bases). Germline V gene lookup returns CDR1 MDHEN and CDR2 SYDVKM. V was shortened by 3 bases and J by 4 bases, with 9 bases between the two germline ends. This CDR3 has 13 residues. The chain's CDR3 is CASSLGGFYGYTF. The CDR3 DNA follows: TGTGCCAGCAGTTTGGGGGGGTTCTATGGCTACACCTTC.

This CDR3 reads CASSAREVGGGYTF. CDR3 nucleotide sequence: TGTGCCAGCAGTGCCAGGGAGGTCGGCGGTGGCTACACCTTC. The chain carries TRBV2 and TRBJ1-2; maybe TRBD1 (5 bases). The V gene lost 4 bases and the J gene lost 7 bases, with 16 bases spanning the gap. Looked up from germline, CDR1 is SNHLY and CDR2 is FYNNEI. The CDR3 totals 14 residues.

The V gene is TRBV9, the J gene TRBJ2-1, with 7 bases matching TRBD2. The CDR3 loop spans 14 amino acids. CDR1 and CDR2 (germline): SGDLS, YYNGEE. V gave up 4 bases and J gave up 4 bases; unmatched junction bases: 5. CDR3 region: CASSPREGYNEQFF. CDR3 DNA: TGTGCCAGCAGCCCAAGGGAGGGATACAATGAGCAGTTCTTC.

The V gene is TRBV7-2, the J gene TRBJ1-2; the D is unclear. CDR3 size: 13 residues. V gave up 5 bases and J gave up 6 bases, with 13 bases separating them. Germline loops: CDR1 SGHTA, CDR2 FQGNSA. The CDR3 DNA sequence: TGTGCCAGCAGCCCCACGGGGATCGATGGCTACACCTTC. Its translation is CASSPTGIDGYTF.

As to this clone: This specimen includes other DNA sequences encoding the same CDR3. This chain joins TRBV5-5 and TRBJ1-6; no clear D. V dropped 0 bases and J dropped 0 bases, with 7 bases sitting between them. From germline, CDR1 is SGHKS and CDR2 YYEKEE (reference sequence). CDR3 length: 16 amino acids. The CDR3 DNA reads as TGTGCCAGCAGCTTGGGGGCGAGCTCCTATAATTCACCCCTCCACTTT. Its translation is CASSLGASSYNSPLHF. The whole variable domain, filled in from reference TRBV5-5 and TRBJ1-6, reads DAGVTQSPTHLIKTRGQQVTLRCSPISGHKSVSWYQQVLGQGPQFIFQYYEKEERGRGNFPDRFSARQFPNYSSELNVNALLLGDSALYLCASSLGASSYNSPLHFGNGTRLTVT.

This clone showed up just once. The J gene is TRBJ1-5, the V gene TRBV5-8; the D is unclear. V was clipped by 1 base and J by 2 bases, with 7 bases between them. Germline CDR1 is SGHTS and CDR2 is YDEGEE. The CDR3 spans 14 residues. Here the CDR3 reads CASSLWSGNQPQHF. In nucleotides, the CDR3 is TGTGCCAGCAGCTTGTGGAGTGGCAATCAGCCCCAGCATTTT.

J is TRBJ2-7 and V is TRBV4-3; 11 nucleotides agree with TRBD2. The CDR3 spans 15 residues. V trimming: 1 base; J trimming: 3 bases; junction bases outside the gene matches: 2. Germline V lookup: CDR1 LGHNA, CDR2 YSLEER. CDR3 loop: CASSQGLAGGYEQYF. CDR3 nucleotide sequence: TGCGCCAGCAGCCAAGGTCTAGCGGGGGGCTACGAGCAGTACTTC.

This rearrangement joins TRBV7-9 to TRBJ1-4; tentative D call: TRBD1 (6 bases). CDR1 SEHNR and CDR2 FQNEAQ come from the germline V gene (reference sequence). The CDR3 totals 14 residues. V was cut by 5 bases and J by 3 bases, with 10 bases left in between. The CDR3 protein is CASSRTASNEKLFF. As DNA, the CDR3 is TGTGCCAGCAGCCGGACAGCGTCTAATGAAAAACTGTTTTTT.

CDR3 protein: CATSSILDRGRTGTQYF. For the CDR3, the DNA is TGTGCCACCAGCTCGATCCTGGACAGGGGGAGAACGGGTACGCAGTATTTT. This chain joins TRBV15 and TRBJ2-3; the match to TRBD1 covers 10 bases. J lost 8 bases, V lost 5 bases, and 16 bases had no gene match. The germline CDR1 and CDR2 sequences are LNHNV and YYDKDF (reference sequence). The length of the CDR3 is 17 residues.

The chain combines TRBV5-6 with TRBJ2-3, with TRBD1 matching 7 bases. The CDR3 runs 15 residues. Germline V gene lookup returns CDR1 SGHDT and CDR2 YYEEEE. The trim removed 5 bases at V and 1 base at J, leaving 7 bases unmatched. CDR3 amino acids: CASSPTGQGTDTQYF. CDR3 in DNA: TGTGCCAGCAGTCCCACCGGACAGGGCACAGATACGCAGTATTTT.

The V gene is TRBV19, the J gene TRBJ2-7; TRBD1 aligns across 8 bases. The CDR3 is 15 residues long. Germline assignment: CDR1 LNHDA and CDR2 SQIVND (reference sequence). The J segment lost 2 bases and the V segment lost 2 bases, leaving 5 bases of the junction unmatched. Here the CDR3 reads CASSIYGTGAYEQYF. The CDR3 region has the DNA TGTGCCAGTAGTATATACGGGACAGGAGCCTACGAGCAGTACTTC.

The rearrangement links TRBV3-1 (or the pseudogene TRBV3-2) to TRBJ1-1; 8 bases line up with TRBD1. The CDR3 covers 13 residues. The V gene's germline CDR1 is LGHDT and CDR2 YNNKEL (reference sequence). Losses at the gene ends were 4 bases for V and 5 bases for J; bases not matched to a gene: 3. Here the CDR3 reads CASSPRQGTEAFF. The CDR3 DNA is TGTGCCAGCAGCCCTAGACAGGGGACTGAAGCTTTCTTT.

The CDR3 sequence: CASSYSIPSGGINTGELFF. In DNA, the CDR3 is TGTGCCAGCAGTTACTCGATCCCCAGCGGGGGGATCAACACCGGGGAGCTGTTTTTT. The chain is built from TRBV6-2 or TRBV6-3 and TRBJ2-2; 9 bases align to TRBD2. The ends lost 0 bases at V and 2 bases at J; junction bases unmatched: 10. CDR3 length: 19 amino acids. Germline loops: CDR1 MNHEY, CDR2 SVGEGT.

The CDR3 sequence is CASSKSTGTGRNEQFF. DNA for the CDR3: TGTGCCAGTAGTAAGTCTACCGGGACAGGAAGGAATGAGCAGTTCTTC. This chain connects TRBV19 to TRBJ2-1; TRBD1 agrees at 8 bases. The CDR3 runs to 16 residues. J gave up 7 bases and V 4 bases, and 12 bases lay outside the gene matches. Germline V gives CDR1 LNHDA, CDR2 SQIVND (reference sequence).

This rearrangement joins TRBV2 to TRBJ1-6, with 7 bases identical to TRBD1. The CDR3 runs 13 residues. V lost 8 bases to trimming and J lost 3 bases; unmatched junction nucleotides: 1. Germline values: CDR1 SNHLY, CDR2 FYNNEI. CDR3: CASGQDYNSPLHF. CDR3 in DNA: TGTGCCAGCGGACAGGACTATAATTCACCCCTCCACTTT.

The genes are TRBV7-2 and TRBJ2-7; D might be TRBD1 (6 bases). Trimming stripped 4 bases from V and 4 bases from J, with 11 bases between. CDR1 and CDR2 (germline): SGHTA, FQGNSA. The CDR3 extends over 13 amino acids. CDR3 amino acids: CASSSVQGYEQYF. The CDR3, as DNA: TGTGCCAGCAGCTCTGTACAGGGTTACGAGCAGTACTTC.

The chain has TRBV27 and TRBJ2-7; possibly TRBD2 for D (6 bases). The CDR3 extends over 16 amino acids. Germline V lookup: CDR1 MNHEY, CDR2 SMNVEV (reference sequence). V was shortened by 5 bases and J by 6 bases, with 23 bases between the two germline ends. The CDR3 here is CASSPTGGKRISEQYV. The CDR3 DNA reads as TGTGCCAGCAGTCCAACCGGCGGGAAGCGGATCAGCGAGCAGTACGTC.

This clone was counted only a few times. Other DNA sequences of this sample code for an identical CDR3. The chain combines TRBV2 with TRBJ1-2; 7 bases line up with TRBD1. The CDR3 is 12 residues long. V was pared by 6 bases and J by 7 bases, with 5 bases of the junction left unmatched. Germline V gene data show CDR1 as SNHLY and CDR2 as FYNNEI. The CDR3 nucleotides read TGTGCCAGCAGCCGACAGGGTTCTGGCTACACCTTC. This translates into CASSRQGSGYTF.

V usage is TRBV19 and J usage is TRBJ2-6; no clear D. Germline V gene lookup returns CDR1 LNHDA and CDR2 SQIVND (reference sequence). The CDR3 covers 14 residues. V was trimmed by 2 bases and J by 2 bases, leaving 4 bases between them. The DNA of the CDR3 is TGTGCCAGTAGTATATATCCTGGGGCCAACGTCCTGACTTTC. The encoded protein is CASSIYPGANVLTF.

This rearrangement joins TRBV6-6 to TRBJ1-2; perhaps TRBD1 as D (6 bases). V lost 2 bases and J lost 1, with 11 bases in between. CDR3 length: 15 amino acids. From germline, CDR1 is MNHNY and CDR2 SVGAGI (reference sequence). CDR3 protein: CASSYAGALNYGYTF. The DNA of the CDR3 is TGTGCCAGCAGTTACGCGGGGGCACTTAACTATGGCTACACCTTC.

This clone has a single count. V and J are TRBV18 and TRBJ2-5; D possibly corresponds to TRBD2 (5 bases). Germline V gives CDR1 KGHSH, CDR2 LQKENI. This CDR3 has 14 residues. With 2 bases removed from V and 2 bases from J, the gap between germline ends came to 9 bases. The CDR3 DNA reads TGTGCCAGCTCACCAGGGAGTCCGCAAGAGACCCAGTACTTC. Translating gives CASSPGSPQETQYF.

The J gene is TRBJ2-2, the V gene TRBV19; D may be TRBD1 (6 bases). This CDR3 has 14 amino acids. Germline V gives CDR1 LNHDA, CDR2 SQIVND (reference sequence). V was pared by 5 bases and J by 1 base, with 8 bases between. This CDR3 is CASSGGGNTGELFF. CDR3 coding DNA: TGTGCCAGTAGTGGGGGCGGGAACACCGGGGAGCTGTTTTTT.

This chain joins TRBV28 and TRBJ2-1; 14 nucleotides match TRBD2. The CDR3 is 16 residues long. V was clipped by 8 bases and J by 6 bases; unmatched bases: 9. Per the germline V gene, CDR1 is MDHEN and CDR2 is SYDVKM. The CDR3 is CASQAPGTSGGNEQFF. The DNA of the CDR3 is TGTGCCAGCCAGGCACCCGGGACTAGCGGGGGCAATGAGCAGTTCTTC.

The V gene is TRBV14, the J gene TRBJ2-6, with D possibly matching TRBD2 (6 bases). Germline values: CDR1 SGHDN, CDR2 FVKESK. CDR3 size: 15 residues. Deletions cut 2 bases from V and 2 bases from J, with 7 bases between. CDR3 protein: CASSQWGAGANVLTF. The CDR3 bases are TGTGCCAGCAGCCAATGGGGGGCTGGGGCCAACGTCCTGACTTTC.

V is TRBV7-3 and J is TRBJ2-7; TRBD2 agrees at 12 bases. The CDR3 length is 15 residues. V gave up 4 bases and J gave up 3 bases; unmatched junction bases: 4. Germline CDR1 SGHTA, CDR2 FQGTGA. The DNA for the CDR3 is TGTGCCAGCAGCTACCTAGCGGGGGGGCTCTACGAGCAGTACTTC. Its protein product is CASSYLAGGLYEQYF.